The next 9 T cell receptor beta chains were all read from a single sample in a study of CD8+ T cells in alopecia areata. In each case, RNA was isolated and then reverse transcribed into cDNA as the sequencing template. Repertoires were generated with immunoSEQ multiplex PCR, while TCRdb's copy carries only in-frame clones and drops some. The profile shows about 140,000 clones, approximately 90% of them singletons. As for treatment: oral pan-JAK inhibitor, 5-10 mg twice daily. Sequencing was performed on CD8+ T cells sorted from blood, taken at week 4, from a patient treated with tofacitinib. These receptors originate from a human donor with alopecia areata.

The CDR3 loop reads CAWTQTDMAYNEQFF. CDR3 nucleotides: TGTGCCTGGACCCAGACAGATATGGCCTACAATGAGCAGTTCTTC. The chain carries TRBV30 and TRBJ2-1, with D possibly matching TRBD1 (5 bases). CDR3 length: 15 amino acids. V was cut by 4 bases and J by 2 bases, with 15 bases left in between. From germline, CDR1 is GTSNPN and CDR2 SVGIG (reference sequence). The full variable domain, completed using reference TRBV30 and TRBJ2-1, is SQTIHQWPATLVQPVGSPLSLECTVEGTSNPNLYWYRQAAGRGLQLLFYSVGIGQISSEVPQNLSASRPQDRQFILSSKKLLLSDSGFYLCAWTQTDMAYNEQFFGPGTRLTVL.

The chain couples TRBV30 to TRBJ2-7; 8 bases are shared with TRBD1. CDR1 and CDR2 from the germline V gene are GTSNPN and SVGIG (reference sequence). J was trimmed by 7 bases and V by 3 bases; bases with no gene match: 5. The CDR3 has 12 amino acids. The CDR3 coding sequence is TGTGCCTGGAGAGGACAGGGAGGTGAGCAGTACTTC. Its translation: CAWRGQGGEQYF.

CDR3 bases: TGCAGCGTTGAAGCGGGCGTTGGGCAGTTCTTC. Its translation is CSVEAGVGQFF. The chain joins TRBV29-1 to TRBJ2-1; D unresolved. Trimming left V 1 base short and J 12 bases short, with 10 bases between. CDR1 is SQVTM and CDR2 is ANQGSEA in the germline V gene. The CDR3 covers 11 residues.

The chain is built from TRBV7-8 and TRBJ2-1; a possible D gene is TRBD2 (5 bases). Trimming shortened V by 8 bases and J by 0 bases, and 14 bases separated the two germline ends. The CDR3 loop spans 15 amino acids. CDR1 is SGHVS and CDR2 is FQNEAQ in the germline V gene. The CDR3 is CASGKSGSSYNEQFF. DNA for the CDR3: TGTGCCAGCGGCAAAAGCGGAAGCTCCTACAATGAGCAGTTCTTC.

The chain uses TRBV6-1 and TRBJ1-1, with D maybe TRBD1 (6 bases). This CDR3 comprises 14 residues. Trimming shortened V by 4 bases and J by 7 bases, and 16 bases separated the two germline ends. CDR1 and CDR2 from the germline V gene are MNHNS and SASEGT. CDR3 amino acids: CASSVGSGTLEAFF. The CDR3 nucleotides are TGTGCCAGCAGTGTGGGATCCGGGACACTTGAAGCTTTCTTT.

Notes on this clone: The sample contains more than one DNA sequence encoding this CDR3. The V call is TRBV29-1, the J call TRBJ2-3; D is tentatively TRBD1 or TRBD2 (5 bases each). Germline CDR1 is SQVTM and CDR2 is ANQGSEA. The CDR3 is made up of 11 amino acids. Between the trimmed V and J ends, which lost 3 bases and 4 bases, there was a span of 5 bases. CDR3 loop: CSVEGADTQYF. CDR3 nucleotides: TGCAGCGTTGAGGGGGCAGATACGCAGTATTTT.

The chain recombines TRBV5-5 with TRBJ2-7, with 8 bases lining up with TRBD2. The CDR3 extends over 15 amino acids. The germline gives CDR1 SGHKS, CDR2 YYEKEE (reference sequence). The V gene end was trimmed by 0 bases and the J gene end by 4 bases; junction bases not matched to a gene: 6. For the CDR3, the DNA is TGTGCCAGCAGCTTGGTCGGAAGCGGGGGTTACGAGCAGTACTTC. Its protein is CASSLVGSGGYEQYF.

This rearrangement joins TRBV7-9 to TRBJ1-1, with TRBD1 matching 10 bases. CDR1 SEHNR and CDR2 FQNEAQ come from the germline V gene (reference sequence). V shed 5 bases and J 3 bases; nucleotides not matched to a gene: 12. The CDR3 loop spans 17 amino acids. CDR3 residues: CASSPRPGQGYHTEAFF. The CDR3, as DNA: TGTGCCAGCAGCCCTCGACCGGGACAGGGGTACCACACTGAAGCTTTCTTT.

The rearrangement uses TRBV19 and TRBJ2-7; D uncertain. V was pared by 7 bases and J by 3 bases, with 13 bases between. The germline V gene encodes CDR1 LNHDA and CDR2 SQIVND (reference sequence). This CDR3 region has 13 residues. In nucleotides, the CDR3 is TGTGCCAGTAAGCATACGATGGACTACGAGCAGTACTTC. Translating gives CASKHTMDYEQYF.